This TCR beta chain was found in a study of T-cell memory formation after mild COVID-19. Study background: In these data, TCR clusters were largely donor specific. Study-level points and caveats: Contracting clones localized mainly to CM and EM when CD4+ and mainly to EMRA when CD8+. Contracting clones from day 15 to 85 had balanced CD4/CD8; later expanders favoured CD4+.

The V gene's germline CDR1 is KGHDR and CDR2 SFDVKD. CDR3 length: 15 residues. Germline trimming cut 9 bases from V and 1 base from J; bases unmatched to any gene: 10. Comments on this clonotype: What it recognizes is unknown.

Constant-segment primers and 5'RACE yielded cDNA libraries for TCR alpha and TCR beta, each carrying sample barcodes and UMIs. MiXCR, run by TCRdb on the 5' RACE reads, gives a single entry per CDR3 protein. The top ten clones hold roughly 8.3% of a sample with under 600,000 distinct CDR3 sequences, roughly a fifth of them seen once. This clonotype originated in an adult woman who had mild COVID-19 (a few samples of this study predate the infection). Cell type and time point are not known. The V call is TRBV24-1, the J call TRBJ2-7, with TRBD1 matching over 8 bases. Input material: PBMCs or a T cell subset sorted from them (not recorded which). The CDR3 spells CATLWTGSFSYEQYF. The CDR3, as DNA: TGTGCCACCCTTTGGACAGGGTCATTTTCCTACGAGCAGTACTTC.